The sequence of this T cell receptor beta chain was determined in a study of siplizumab effects on memory and regulatory T cells. General study findings and limits: Memory T cells appeared less diverse than naive cells, which seemed to contribute substantially to alloresponse.

On this clone: Its antigen is still unknown.

Method: immunoSEQ multiplex PCR; TCRdb's copy keeps in-frame clones and lacks some. The sample includes tens of thousands of clones, around 90% of them seen just once. The CDR3 spans 13 residues. V was cut by 6 bases and J by 5 bases, with 13 bases left in between. Germline values: CDR1 MNHEY, CDR2 SMNVEV (reference sequence). The sequenced material came from CD8+ T cells sorted from blood. This clonotype originated in a human donor in good health. The chain joins TRBV27 to TRBJ2-5, with a possible D match to TRBD2 (6 bases). This CDR3 is CASSPGAWETQYF. Written as DNA, the CDR3 is TGTGCCAGCAGCCCGGGAGCTTGGGAGACCCAGTACTTC.